A selection of T cell receptor beta chains follows, all from one sample in a study of breast tumors, draining lymph nodes, adjacent tissues. TCRdb reanalysed the multiplex PCR reads using MiXCR and keeps one entry per CDR3 protein. The sample has some 140,000 distinct CDR3 sequences, around 20% seen once. The specimen sequenced was axillary lymph node tissue. All receptors come from a female donor with breast cancer. Some clones in this sample may be carry-over from other donors' samples. The CDR3 runs from the conserved cysteine through the conserved F or W.

j_gene: TRBJ1-5; v_gene: TRBV30; CDR3aa: CAWSSGAGNQPQHF
j_gene: TRBJ2-7; v_gene: TRBV27; CDR3aa: CASSPLGRDEQYF
j_gene: TRBJ2-3; v_gene: TRBV6-5; CDR3aa: CASSHSGRVTDTQYF
j_gene: TRBJ1-5; v_gene: TRBV7-8; CDR3aa: CASSLIGWGNQPQHF
j_gene: TRBJ2-1; v_gene: TRBV19; CDR3aa: CASAGLASGEQFF
j_gene: TRBJ2-1; v_gene: TRBV2; CDR3aa: CASSTLAGVGNEQFF
j_gene: TRBJ2-1; v_gene: TRBV20-1; CDR3aa: CSASPTASSYYNEQFF
j_gene: TRBJ1-5; v_gene: TRBV6-4; CDR3aa: CASSEGQGFKQPQHF
j_gene: TRBJ1-2; v_gene: TRBV19; CDR3aa: CASSIDSNYGYTF
j_gene: TRBJ2-1; v_gene: TRBV7-9; CDR3aa: CASSLGSGGNEQFF
j_gene: TRBJ2-1; v_gene: TRBV19; CDR3aa: CASKLEGSHNEQFF
j_gene: TRBJ2-7; v_gene: TRBV10-2; CDR3aa: CASMGGLSTAYEQYF
j_gene: TRBJ2-1; v_gene: TRBV6-5; CDR3aa: CASSTEAGGLVEQFF
j_gene: TRBJ1-3; v_gene: TRBV6-2/TRBV6-3; CDR3aa: CASIGTDRNTIYF
j_gene: TRBJ1-2; v_gene: TRBV15; CDR3aa: CATSPPGTAIYGYTF
j_gene: TRBJ1-2; v_gene: TRBV9; CDR3aa: CASSAWDYYGYTF
j_gene: TRBJ1-4; v_gene: TRBV9; CDR3aa: CASGTGSNEKLFF
j_gene: TRBJ2-5; v_gene: TRBV5-1; CDR3aa: CAGSLWGSQETQYF
j_gene: TRBJ2-1; v_gene: TRBV5-1; CDR3aa: CASSFLAGVFSSYNEQFF
j_gene: TRBJ2-2; v_gene: TRBV2; CDR3aa: CASSEQGVANTGELFF
j_gene: TRBJ2-5; v_gene: TRBV6-1; CDR3aa: CASSERGRGPTQYF
j_gene: TRBJ1-2; v_gene: TRBV6-5; CDR3aa: CASSAGQGHYYGYTF
j_gene: TRBJ2-5; v_gene: TRBV7-9; CDR3aa: CASSWDGGKTQYF
j_gene: TRBJ2-5; v_gene: TRBV11-3; CDR3aa: CASCGDRAGEETQYF
j_gene: TRBJ2-1; v_gene: TRBV29-1; CDR3aa: CSVPGTGGSYNEQFF
j_gene: TRBJ2-7; v_gene: TRBV10-3; CDR3aa: CAISDWGGPYEQYF
j_gene: TRBJ2-5; v_gene: TRBV20-1; CDR3aa: CSAFRGQEETQYF
j_gene: TRBJ1-2; v_gene: TRBV12-3/TRBV12-4; CDR3aa: CASSLTGTLSNYGYTF
j_gene: TRBJ2-7; v_gene: TRBV6-5; CDR3aa: CASSYSDRGSYEQYF
j_gene: TRBJ2-6; v_gene: TRBV9; CDR3aa: CASSVSRGAPAGANVLTF
j_gene: TRBJ1-3; v_gene: TRBV5-6; CDR3aa: CASSPGEPGNTIYF
j_gene: TRBJ2-3; v_gene: TRBV27; CDR3aa: CASSFLGGTQYF
j_gene: TRBJ2-7; v_gene: TRBV10-1; CDR3aa: CASSDGYEQYF
j_gene: TRBJ1-1; v_gene: TRBV7-9; CDR3aa: CASSPGGTEAFF
j_gene: TRBJ1-2; v_gene: TRBV15; CDR3aa: CATSPPQGLYYGYTF
j_gene: TRBJ2-7; v_gene: TRBV27; CDR3aa: CASNSHRAIYEQYF
j_gene: TRBJ2-7; v_gene: TRBV12-3/TRBV12-4; CDR3aa: CASYQGARGEQYF
j_gene: TRBJ2-6; v_gene: TRBV11-1; CDR3aa: CASSPLGGAGGANVLTF
j_gene: TRBJ2-1; v_gene: TRBV14; CDR3aa: CASSQVRGLAGASYNEQFF
j_gene: TRBJ2-3; v_gene: TRBV20-1; CDR3aa: CSAPVTSGRLRDTQYF
j_gene: TRBJ1-3; v_gene: TRBV4-3; CDR3aa: CASSQGGEGNTIYF
j_gene: TRBJ2-3; v_gene: TRBV6-5; CDR3aa: CASSRYPGAVTDTQYF
j_gene: TRBJ2-7; v_gene: TRBV6-1; CDR3aa: CASRIRDSATYEQYF
j_gene: TRBJ2-5; v_gene: TRBV6-1; CDR3aa: CASTGNLGETQYF
j_gene: TRBJ1-2; v_gene: TRBV9; CDR3aa: CASTFMDGSNYGYTF
j_gene: TRBJ2-2; v_gene: TRBV27; CDR3aa: CASSPPGTRITGELFF
j_gene: TRBJ2-7; v_gene: TRBV7-9; CDR3aa: CASTPGTGGNEQYF